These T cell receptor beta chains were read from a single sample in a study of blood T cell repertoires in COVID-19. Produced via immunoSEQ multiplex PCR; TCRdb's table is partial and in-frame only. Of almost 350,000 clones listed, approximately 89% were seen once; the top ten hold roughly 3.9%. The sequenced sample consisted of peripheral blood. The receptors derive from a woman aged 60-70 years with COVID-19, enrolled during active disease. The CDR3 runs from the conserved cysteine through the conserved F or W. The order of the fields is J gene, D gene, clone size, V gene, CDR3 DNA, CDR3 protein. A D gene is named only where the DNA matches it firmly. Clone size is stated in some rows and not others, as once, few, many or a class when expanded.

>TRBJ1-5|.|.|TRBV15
TGTGCCACCAGCAGAGATCTGCAGGTTCAGCCCCAGCATTTT
CATSRDLQVQPQHF
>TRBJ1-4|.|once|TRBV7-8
TGTGCCAGCAGCTCATGGACAGAACCTAATGAAAAACTGTTTTTT
CASSSWTEPNEKLFF
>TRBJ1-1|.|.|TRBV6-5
TGTGCCAGCAGATCACACGGACTGGCCACTGAAGCTTTCTTT
CASRSHGLATEAFF
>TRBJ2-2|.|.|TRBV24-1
TGTGCCACCAGTGATTTAAAGGGGGACGGGGAGCTGTTTTTT
CATSDLKGDGELFF
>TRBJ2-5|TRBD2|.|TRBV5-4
TGTGCCAGCAGCGAGATAGCGGGGGGGTCTGAGACCCAGTACTTC
CASSEIAGGSETQYF
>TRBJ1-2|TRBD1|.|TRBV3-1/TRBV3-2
TGTGCCAGCAGCCAAGTTGGGGACAGACAGGGACGAGGCTACACCTTC
CASSQVGDRQGRGYTF
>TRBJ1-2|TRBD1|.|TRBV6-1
TGTGCCAGCAGTGAAGCGGGTACGATCTTCAAACAGGGGGTCAGCTATGGCTACACCTTC
CASSEAGTIFKQGVSYGYTF
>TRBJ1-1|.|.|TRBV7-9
TGTGCCAGCAGCTTAGCAAGGGGCACTGAAGCTTTCTTT
CASSLARGTEAFF
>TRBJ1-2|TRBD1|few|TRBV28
TGTGCCAGCAGTGCCCGGACAGGGACCAACTATGGCTACACCTTC
CASSARTGTNYGYTF
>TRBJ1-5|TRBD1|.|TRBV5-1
TGCGCCAGCAGTCCCAGGGACAGCCTCAATCAGCCCCAGCATTTT
CASSPRDSLNQPQHF
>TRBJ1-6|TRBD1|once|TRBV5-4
TGTGCCAGCAGCCCGACAGGGTCCGTCTATAATTCACCCCTCCACTTT
CASSPTGSVYNSPLHF
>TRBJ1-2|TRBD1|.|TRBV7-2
TGTGCCAGCAGCCCCGACAGGGGAAGGTATGGCTACACCTTC
CASSPDRGRYGYTF
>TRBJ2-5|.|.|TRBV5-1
TGCGCCAGCAGCTGGCGGACAGAAGGAGAGACCCAGTACTTC
CASSWRTEGETQYF
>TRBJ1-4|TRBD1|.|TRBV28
TGTGCCAGCAGATCAGGGGGCGCGTTAAGGGAAAAACTGTTTTTT
CASRSGGALREKLFF
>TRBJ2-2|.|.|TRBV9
TGTGCCAGCAGCAGTCCTACCGGGACCGGGGAGCTGTTTTTT
CASSSPTGTGELFF
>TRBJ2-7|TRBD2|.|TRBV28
TGTGCCAGCAGATTGGGGTCAGCGGGGGGCTACGAGCAGTACTTC
CASRLGSAGGYEQYF
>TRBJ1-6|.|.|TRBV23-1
TGCGCCAGCAGTCAAAGTACAGGGCCTAATTCACCCCTCCACTTT
CASSQSTGPNSPLHF
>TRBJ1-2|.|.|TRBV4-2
TGTGCCAGCAGCCAAGATGGCAGGGCGACCTATGGCTACACCTTC
CASSQDGRATYGYTF
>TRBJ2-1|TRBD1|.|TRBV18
TGTGCCAGCTCACCGCCGGGACAGGGTGACAATGAGCAGTTCTTC
CASSPPGQGDNEQFF
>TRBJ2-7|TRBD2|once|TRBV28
TGTGCCAGCAGCGGGTCGGCGGGGGGGAGGTACGAGCAGTACTTC
CASSGSAGGRYEQYF
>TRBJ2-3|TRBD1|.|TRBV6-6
TGTGCCAGCAGAGACAGGGGCCCAGATACGCAGTATTTT
CASRDRGPDTQYF
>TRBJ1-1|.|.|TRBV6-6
TGTGCCAGCAGAACATCGATGACTGAAGCTTTCTTT
CASRTSMTEAFF
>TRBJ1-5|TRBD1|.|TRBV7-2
TGTGCCAGCAGCACCGCCACAGGGGGGGATAGCAATCAGCCCCAGCATTTT
CASSTATGGDSNQPQHF
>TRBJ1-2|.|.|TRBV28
TGTGCCAGCAGTTTCGAGGGCATGATCGGTGGCTACACCTTC
CASSFEGMIGGYTF
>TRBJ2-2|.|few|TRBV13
TGTGCCAGCACCCCCCCCGGGGAGCGGGCCCACACCGGGGAGCTGTTTTTT
CASTPPGERAHTGELFF
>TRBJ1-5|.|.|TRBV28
TGTGCCAGCAGCCTCACCGGGACAAAGCTCACTCAGCCCCAGCATTTT
CASSLTGTKLTQPQHF
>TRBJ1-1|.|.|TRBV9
TGTGCCAGCAGCGTAGAACAGGGGAACACTGAAGCTTTCTTT
CASSVEQGNTEAFF
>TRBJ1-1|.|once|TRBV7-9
TGTGCCAGCAGCTTAGGGCAGGGCCGTTTTGGTGAAGCTTTCTTT
CASSLGQGRFGEAFF
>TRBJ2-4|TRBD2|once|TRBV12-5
TGTGCTAGTGGTTTGGTACAGGGCGGGGGGGCAGACATTCAGTACTTC
CASGLVQGGGADIQYF
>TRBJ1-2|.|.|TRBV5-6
TGTGCCAGCAGCTTGGGGTGGCAGGGGCACTATGGCTACACCTTC
CASSLGWQGHYGYTF
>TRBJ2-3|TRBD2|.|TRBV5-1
TGCGCCAGCAGCTCGGGGGGGCCAACAGATACGCAGTATTTT
CASSSGGPTDTQYF
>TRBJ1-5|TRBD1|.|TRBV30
TGTGCCTGGGGTCGGACAGGGGGCAATCAGCCCCAGCATTTT
CAWGRTGGNQPQHF
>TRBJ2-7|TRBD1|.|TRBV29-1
TGCAGCGTTCGCCGGGACAGGGGCTACGAGCAGTACTTC
CSVRRDRGYEQYF
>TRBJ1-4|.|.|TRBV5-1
TGCGCCAGCAGTCTAGCAGGGGCCTCTAATGAAAAACTGTTTTTT
CASSLAGASNEKLFF
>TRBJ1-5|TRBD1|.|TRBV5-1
TGCGCCAGCAGCACCGGGACAGGGAATCAGCCCCAGCATTTT
CASSTGTGNQPQHF